This T cell receptor (beta chain) was sequenced for a study of tumor and adjacent non-tumor tissue in lung cancer. Looking at the study overall: Samples averaged about 4.2 million productive TCRbeta reads each. The study, taken as a whole, reports: In normal lung, the top 100 clones were significantly more dominant than in tumor. Patients with more diverse tumor TCRs had worse survival.

Of note for this clonotype: Its antigen is unknown. A junction boundary mismatches the germline segment, possibly from a read error.

No cell sorting was done before RNA was extracted from the tissue. This non-tumor lung sample came from over 3 cm beyond the tumor edge. Chemotherapy-naive patients with new lung cancer underwent thoracic surgery in China, August–late 2014. The CDR3 consists of 16 residues. CDR1 and CDR2 from the germline V gene are MNHNY and SVGAGI (reference sequence). The library came from three nested PCR rounds adapted from ARM-PCR protocols. TCRdb processed the multiplex PCR reads anew with MiXCR; each CDR3 protein has one entry. The repertoire holds 35,000 to 50,000 distinct CDR3 sequences, with 60% as singletons.

The source material was distant non-tumor lung tissue. The rearrangement links TRBV6-6 to TRBJ1-5; 11 positions agree with TRBD1. This TCR came from a man in his forties or fifties with non-small cell lung cancer. CDR3: CASSQTGQGAVRPQHF. The CDR3 DNA follows: TGTGCCAGCAGTCAAACTGGACAGGGGGCCGTTCGGCCCCAACATTTT.